The rows below give T cell receptor beta chains drawn from one sample of a study of beta chain features in type 1 diabetes. Method: immunoSEQ multiplex PCR; TCRdb's copy keeps in-frame clones and lacks some. The sample records more than 250,000 clones, roughly 20% being singletons. The sequencing input was naive CD4+ T cells from blood. The receptors shown here come from a woman aged 40 to 49 with type 1 diabetes. The CDR3 runs from the conserved cysteine through the conserved F or W. A D gene is named only where the DNA matches it firmly. The size of a clone is reported for some rows only, either as once, few or many, or as a class for expanded clones.

V gene	D gene	J gene	clone size	CDR3 DNA	CDR3 protein
TRBV29-1	-	TRBJ2-3	few	TGCAGCGCTGTCCGGGAACTCGGGACAGATACGCAGTATTTT	CSAVRELGTDTQYF
TRBV9	TRBD2	TRBJ2-3	-	TGTGCCAGCAGCAGCGGACTAGCTTACACAGATACGCAGTATTTT	CASSSGLAYTDTQYF
TRBV2	-	TRBJ2-7	-	TGTGCCAGCAGTGTAGAGGGAGGCGAGCAGTACTTC	CASSVEGGEQYF
TRBV14	-	TRBJ2-7	-	TGTGCCAGCAGCCAAACCCGCTACAGGCTCTACGAGCAGTACTTC	CASSQTRYRLYEQYF
TRBV7-9	TRBD2	TRBJ2-1	-	TGTGCCAGCAGCCACTCGGGAGGGGGGCCCTACAATGAGCAGTTCTTC	CASSHSGGGPYNEQFF
TRBV5-4	TRBD1	TRBJ2-1	-	TGTGCCAGCAGCTTGGCCGCGCCTAAGACAGGGAACTTCTACAATGAGCAGTTCTTC	CASSLAAPKTGNFYNEQFF
TRBV18	TRBD1	TRBJ2-1	few	TGTGCCAGCTCACCGGGGACAGGGGATGAGCAGTTCTTC	CASSPGTGDEQFF
TRBV27	-	TRBJ1-2	-	TGTGCCAGCAGCCCGGGGGAGCCTGACTACACCTTC	CASSPGEPDYTF
TRBV29-1	TRBD1	TRBJ1-4	-	TGCAGCAGTGGACAGGGTGAAAAACTGTTTTTT	CSSGQGEKLFF
TRBV30	-	TRBJ1-1	-	TGTGCCTGGAGTAGGATTCGGGACACTGAAGCTTTCTTT	CAWSRIRDTEAFF
TRBV11-2	TRBD1	TRBJ1-4	-	TGTGCCAGCAGTTGGACAGGGGCGGAGGAAAAACTGTTTTTT	CASSWTGAEEKLFF
TRBV28	TRBD1	TRBJ1-1	-	TGTGCCAGCAGTTCCGGACAGGGGCGAGATCGGGCTTTCTTT	CASSSGQGRDRAFF
TRBV19	TRBD1	TRBJ1-5	once	TGTGCCAGTAGTGCGACAGGGCTACAGCCCCAGCATTTT	CASSATGLQPQHF
TRBV19	-	TRBJ1-5	few	TGTGCCAGCCTCATGGGGGGATCCCGAAATCAGCCCCAGCATTTT	CASLMGGSRNQPQHF
TRBV2	-	TRBJ1-3	few	TGTGCCAGCAGTGACAGGGTTGATACCATATATTTT	CASSDRVDTIYF
TRBV28	-	TRBJ1-5	few	TGTGCCAGCAGTTTGGGCGGGGGAGAAGCGAGTCAGCCCCAGCATTTT	CASSLGGGEASQPQHF
TRBV20-1	TRBD1	TRBJ2-7	-	TGCAGTGCGTACAGGGGGCGCGAGCAGTACTTC	CSAYRGREQYF
TRBV9	TRBD2	TRBJ2-7	-	TGTGCCAGCAGCTCTTCGACTAGCGGTACCTACGAGCAGTACTTC	CASSSSTSGTYEQYF
TRBV7-2	-	TRBJ1-1	few	TGTGCCAGCGGGCTAAACACTGAAGCTTTCTTT	CASGLNTEAFF
TRBV15	TRBD2	TRBJ2-1	few	TGTGCCACCAGCAGAGAAGGGCTAGCGGGGGATAGCAATGAGCAGTTCTTC	CATSREGLAGDSNEQFF
TRBV7-2	-	TRBJ2-4	few	TGTGCCAGCAGCCCCTCAGGGGTTTTAGCCAAAAACATTCAGTACTTC	CASSPSGVLAKNIQYF
TRBV7-2	TRBD2	TRBJ2-7	few	TGTGCCAGCAGCTTAAGGAGGGGAGGGACCTACGAGCAGTACTTC	CASSLRRGGTYEQYF
TRBV10-3	TRBD1	TRBJ1-6	few	TGTGCCATCAGTGGCGACAGGGGAGCTTCACCCCTCCACTTT	CAISGDRGASPLHF
TRBV5-6	TRBD2	TRBJ2-7	-	TGTGCCAGCAGCTACACCGGGACTAGCGGGAGGGGCGAGCAGTACTTC	CASSYTGTSGRGEQYF
TRBV7-9	-	TRBJ2-1	-	TGTGCCACCTCCCTGGCCGGAGTCTTAAGGAATGAGCAGTTCTTC	CATSLAGVLRNEQFF
TRBV4-3	-	TRBJ2-3	few	TGCGCCAGCAGCCAAGATCCCCGGAGGACGCAGTATTTT	CASSQDPRRTQYF
TRBV5-1	-	TRBJ1-3	-	TGCGCCAGCAGCGCCTTTGGGAGTGATGGAAACACCATATATTTT	CASSAFGSDGNTIYF
TRBV19	TRBD1	TRBJ1-5	few	TGTGCCAGTAGCTATACAGGGGGGAATCAGCCCCAGCATTTT	CASSYTGGNQPQHF
TRBV30	TRBD1	TRBJ2-7	-	TGTGCCTGTTCTGACAGGGGTCAACCCTACGAGCAGTACTTC	CACSDRGQPYEQYF
TRBV27	-	TRBJ2-1	-	TGTGCCAGCAAAAGAGGCTCCTACAATGAGCAGTTCTTC	CASKRGSYNEQFF
TRBV27	-	TRBJ1-5	few	TGTGCCAGCAGAGTAGGGGATAGCAATCAGCCCCAGCATTTT	CASRVGDSNQPQHF
TRBV30	-	TRBJ2-5	-	TGTGCCTGGGCCTCCGGGGGAGAGACCCAGTACTTC	CAWASGGETQYF
TRBV29-1	TRBD1	TRBJ2-3	-	TGCAGCGTCCGGCCTACAGGGGGTTCCCAAGATACGCAGTATTTT	CSVRPTGGSQDTQYF
TRBV7-9	TRBD2	TRBJ2-3	few	TGTGCCAGCATCATTAGCGGGGGGTTTACAGATACGCAGTATTTT	CASIISGGFTDTQYF
TRBV6-1	TRBD1	TRBJ2-7	few	TGTGCCATCAGTGAGTCGCCGGGACAGGGCCCCTACGAGCAGTACTTC	CAISESPGQGPYEQYF
TRBV29-1	TRBD1	TRBJ1-4	few	TGCAGCGTTACCGGGACAGGGGAGGAAAAACTGTTTTTT	CSVTGTGEEKLFF
TRBV4-2	TRBD2	TRBJ2-5	-	TGTGCCAGCAGCCAGGGGGGGACTTTCCAAGAGACCCAGTACTTC	CASSQGGTFQETQYF
TRBV9	-	TRBJ1-1	few	TGTGCCAGCAGCGTAGCTAACAGGGAGAACACTGAAGCTTTCTTT	CASSVANRENTEAFF
TRBV5-6	-	TRBJ2-3	-	TGTGCCAGCAGCTTGCCCCAGGGCCCTAGCACAGATACGCAGTATTTT	CASSLPQGPSTDTQYF
TRBV25-1	TRBD1	TRBJ2-2	-	TGTGCCAGCAGTGAATTGAGGGGACAGGGTGACACCGGGGAGCTGTTTTTT	CASSELRGQGDTGELFF
TRBV7-9	-	TRBJ1-1	few	TGTGCCAGCAGCTTAGTTATATCGGTAGAGTACAGCGCTTTCTTT	CASSLVISVEYSAFF
TRBV7-8	TRBD2	TRBJ2-1	-	TGTGCCATCGTTCCGACTAGCGGGAAGGATGAGCAGTTCTTC	CAIVPTSGKDEQFF
TRBV30	-	TRBJ1-1	-	TGTGCCTGGAGTGGATACAGCTACACTGAAGCTTTCTTT	CAWSGYSYTEAFF
TRBV7-9	TRBD1	TRBJ1-5	few	TGTGCCAGCAGCTCTTCTTTGGACAGGGGAGAGACCCAGCATTTT	CASSSSLDRGETQHF
TRBV5-4	TRBD1	TRBJ1-2	-	TGTGCCAGCAGCCTTTCAGGGGGCTTTTTCTATGGCTACACCTTC	CASSLSGGFFYGYTF
TRBV4-2	-	TRBJ1-5	few	TGTGCCAGCAGCCAAGATCACAGGGATATCAGCCCCCAGCATTTT	CASSQDHRDISPQHF
TRBV9	TRBD2	TRBJ2-7	-	TGTGCCAGCAGCGCCGGGACTAGCGGGGGCCTACTCTCCTACGAGCAGTACTTC	CASSAGTSGGLLSYEQYF
TRBV7-3	TRBD1	TRBJ2-7	few	TGTGCCAGCAGCTTAGGGACAGCTCCCTACGAGCAGTACTTC	CASSLGTAPYEQYF
TRBV7-2	-	TRBJ2-5	-	TGTGCCAGCAGCTTAGGTAACCAAGAGACCCAGTACTTC	CASSLGNQETQYF
TRBV2	TRBD2	TRBJ2-1	-	TGTGCCAGCAGTCCGGGACTAGCGGGAGTGAATGAGCAGTTCTTC	CASSPGLAGVNEQFF
TRBV15	TRBD1	TRBJ2-3	-	TGTGCCACCAGCCCAGGACAGGGCCCAGATACGCAGTATTTT	CATSPGQGPDTQYF
TRBV10-3	-	TRBJ2-3	-	TGTGCCATCAGTCCCGGGACACTTAGCACAGATACGCAGTATTTT	CAISPGTLSTDTQYF
TRBV7-3	-	TRBJ1-1	-	TGTGCCAGCAGCTTAGGTAGCGACGGTGAAGCTTTCTTT	CASSLGSDGEAFF